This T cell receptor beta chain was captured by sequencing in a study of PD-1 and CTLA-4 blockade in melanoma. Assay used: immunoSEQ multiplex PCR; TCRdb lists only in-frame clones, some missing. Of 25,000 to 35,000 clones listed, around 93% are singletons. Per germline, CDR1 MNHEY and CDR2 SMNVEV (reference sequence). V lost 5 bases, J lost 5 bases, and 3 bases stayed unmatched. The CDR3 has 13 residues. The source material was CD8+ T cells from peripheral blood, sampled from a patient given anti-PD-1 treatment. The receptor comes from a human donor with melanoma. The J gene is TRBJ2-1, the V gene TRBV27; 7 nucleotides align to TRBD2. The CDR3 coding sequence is TGTGCCAGCAGTGGACTAGATCACAATGAGCAGTTCTTC. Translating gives CASSGLDHNEQFF.